Listed below are T cell receptor beta chains from one sample, sequenced in a study of blood T cells in healthy people across ages. MiXCR, applied by TCRdb to the 5' RACE reads, yields one record per CDR3 protein. Found here are more than 600,000 distinct CDR3 sequences, around a quarter of them singletons; the top ten hold under 9.5%. The same sample was also used in a study of T cells of mothers and their children.

The sample comprised blood. The receptors derive from a boy aged 5 to 17 in good health. The CDR3 runs from the conserved cysteine through the conserved F or W. A D gene is named only where the DNA matches it firmly. Clone size, where shown, is once, few, many, or a class for clones that have expanded.

v_gene,j_gene,abundance,d_gene,CDR3aa,CDR3nt
TRBV6-6,TRBJ1-1,NA,NA,CASSYSEIMNTEAFF,TGTGCCAGCAGTTACTCGGAGATCATGAACACTGAAGCTTTCTTT
TRBV6-5,TRBJ1-6,NA,NA,CASSYRSYNSPLHF,TGTGCCAGCAGTTACCGGAGTTATAATTCACCCCTCCACTTT
TRBV15,TRBJ1-1,few,NA,CATSRERMNTEAFF,TGTGCCACCAGCAGAGAAAGGATGAACACTGAAGCTTTCTTT
TRBV27,TRBJ1-6,few,NA,CASRYTQGTNSPLHF,TGTGCCAGCAGATACACCCAGGGCACGAATTCACCCCTCCACTTT
TRBV5-1,TRBJ2-7,few,TRBD1,CASSLDPGQGSYEQYF,TGCGCCAGCAGCTTGGATCCGGGACAGGGGAGTTACGAGCAGTACTTC
TRBV4-2,TRBJ2-5,few,TRBD2,CASSHTSGGQTQYF,TGTGCCAGCAGCCATACTAGCGGCGGGCAGACCCAGTACTTC
TRBV7-2,TRBJ2-7,few,NA,CASSLGPDTNYEQYF,TGTGCCAGCAGCTTAGGCCCCGACACGAACTACGAGCAGTACTTC
TRBV6-2/TRBV6-3,TRBJ2-1,NA,NA,CASSYPDEQFF,TGTGCCAGCAGTTACCCGGATGAGCAGTTCTTC
TRBV20-1,TRBJ2-4,few,NA,CSAPNPGVAKNIQYF,TGCAGTGCGCCCAACCCCGGGGTAGCCAAAAACATTCAGTACTTC
TRBV6-5,TRBJ2-2,few,NA,CASSYGAGWSGELFF,TGTGCCAGCAGTTACGGGGCAGGGTGGTCCGGGGAGCTGTTTTTT
TRBV27,TRBJ2-2,NA,TRBD1,CASSFGTGRRTGELFF,TGTGCCAGCAGTTTCGGGACAGGGCGAAGAACCGGGGAGCTGTTTTTT
TRBV5-1,TRBJ1-6,NA,TRBD1,CASSLDRGQSGNSPLHF,TGCGCCAGCAGCTTGGACAGGGGGCAATCTGGGAATTCACCCCTCCACTTT
TRBV27,TRBJ1-4,NA,NA,CASSSLPGIGGEKLFF,TGTGCCAGCAGTTCCCTCCCAGGGATAGGGGGTGAAAAACTGTTTTTT
TRBV29-1,TRBJ2-7,NA,TRBD2,CSVGELAVPYEQYF,TGCAGCGTGGGAGAACTAGCGGTTCCCTACGAGCAGTACTTC